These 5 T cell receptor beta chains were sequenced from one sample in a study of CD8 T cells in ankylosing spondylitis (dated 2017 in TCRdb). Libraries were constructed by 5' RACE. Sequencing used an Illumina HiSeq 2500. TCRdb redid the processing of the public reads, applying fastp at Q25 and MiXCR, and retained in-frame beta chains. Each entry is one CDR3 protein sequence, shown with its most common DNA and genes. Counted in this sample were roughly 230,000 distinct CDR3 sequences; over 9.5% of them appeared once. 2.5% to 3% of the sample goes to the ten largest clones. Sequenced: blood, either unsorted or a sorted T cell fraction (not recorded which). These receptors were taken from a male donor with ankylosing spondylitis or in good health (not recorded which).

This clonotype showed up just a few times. Written as DNA, the CDR3 is TGTGCCAGCAGCCCCGAGGGGACCTATGGCTACACCTTC. This translates into CASSPEGTYGYTF. The V and J genes are TRBV7-9 and TRBJ1-2; a possible D gene is TRBD1 (5 bases). Germline V lookup: CDR1 SEHNR, CDR2 FQNEAQ (reference sequence). V was clipped by 5 bases and J by 4 bases, with 11 bases between them. There are 13 residues in the CDR3.

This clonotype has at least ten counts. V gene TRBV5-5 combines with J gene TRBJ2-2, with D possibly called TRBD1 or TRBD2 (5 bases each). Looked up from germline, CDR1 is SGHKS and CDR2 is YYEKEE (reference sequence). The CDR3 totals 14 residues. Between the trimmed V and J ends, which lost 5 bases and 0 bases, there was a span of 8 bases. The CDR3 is CASSGGPNTGELFF. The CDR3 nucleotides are TGTGCCAGCAGTGGGGGTCCGAACACCGGGGAGCTGTTTTTT.

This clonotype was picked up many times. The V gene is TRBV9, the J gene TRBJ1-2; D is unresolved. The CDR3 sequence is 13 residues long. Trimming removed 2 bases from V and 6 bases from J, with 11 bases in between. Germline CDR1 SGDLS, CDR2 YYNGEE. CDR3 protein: CASSVILVDGYTF. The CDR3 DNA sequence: TGTGCCAGCAGCGTTATTTTGGTGGATGGCTACACCTTC. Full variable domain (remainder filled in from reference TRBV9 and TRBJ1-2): DSGVTQTPKHLITATGQRVTLRCSPRSGDLSVYWYQQSLDQGLQFLIQYYNGEERAKGNILERFSAQQFPDLHSELNLSSLELGDSALYFCASSVILVDGYTFGSGTRLTVV.

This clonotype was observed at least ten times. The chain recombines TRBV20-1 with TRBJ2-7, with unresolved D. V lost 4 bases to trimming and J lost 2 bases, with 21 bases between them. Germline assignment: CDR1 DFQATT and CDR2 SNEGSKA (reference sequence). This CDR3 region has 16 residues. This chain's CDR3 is CSAKDRDGQSPYEQYF. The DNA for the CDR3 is TGCAGTGCTAAAGACCGAGATGGTCAGTCGCCCTACGAGCAGTACTTC.

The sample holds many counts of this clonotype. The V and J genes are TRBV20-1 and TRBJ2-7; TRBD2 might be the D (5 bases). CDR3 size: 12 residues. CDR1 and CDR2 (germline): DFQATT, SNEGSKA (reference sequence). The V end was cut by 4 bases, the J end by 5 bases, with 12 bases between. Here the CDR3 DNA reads TGCAGTGCTATCTTAGCGCAGGACGAGCAGTACTTC. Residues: CSAILAQDEQYF.